This T cell receptor beta chain derives from a study of T cell responses to AZD1222 COVID-19 vaccine. Note on this clone: Antigen: not known.

The CDR3 runs to 13 residues. Between the trimmed V and J ends, which lost 7 bases and 1 base, there was a span of 10 bases. Assay: immunoSEQ multiplex PCR; the TCRdb copy retains only in-frame clones and omits some. This table has roughly 100,000 clones, roughly 91% appearing once. Study-level points and caveats: Receipt of two AZD1222 doses was followed by a rise in Spike-specific TCR breadth and depth.

This TCR was recovered from an adult who received the AZD1222 COVID-19 vaccine. The chain employs TRBV12-3 or TRBV12-4 and TRBJ2-5; TRBD2 is a possible D gene (6 bases). The sequencing used peripheral blood, collected 28 days after the second AZD1222 dose. CDR3 sequence (DNA): TGTGCCAGCAAGGACTATCCCCAAGAGACCCAGTACTTC. This encodes CASKDYPQETQYF.